Given below is one TCR beta chain in context. Data came from immunoSEQ multiplex PCR; TCRdb stores just in-frame clones and leaves some out. The sample holds 300,000 or so clones; approximately 90% are singletons and the top ten take roughly 3.6%. This record belongs to a study of blood T cell repertoires in COVID-19. Looking at the study overall: From T cells, B-cell-depleted T cells, or PBMCs came the material, which was cDNA or gDNA.

The CDR3 contains 16 residues. The germline V gene encodes CDR1 LNHDA and CDR2 SQIVND (reference sequence). Trimming took 1 base from V and 0 from J, leaving 11 bases between them. The sequencing sample was made of peripheral blood. J is TRBJ2-3 and V is TRBV19; D gene ambiguous. This sequence originates from a woman in her thirties or forties with acute or convalescent COVID-19. CDR3 sequence reads: CASSIASGRSTDTQYF. The CDR3 DNA reads TGTGCCAGTAGTATAGCGTCCGGTCGTAGCACAGATACGCAGTATTTT.